The next 16 T cell receptor beta chains were all read from a single sample in a study of blood T cell repertoires in COVID-19. The assay was immunoSEQ multiplex PCR, and TCRdb's table has in-frame clones only and misses some. The repertoire includes around 480,000 clones, approximately 88% of them detected once, and over 9.5% sits in the top ten. The sample was peripheral blood. The receptors here all came from a woman aged 50 to 65 with COVID-19, enrolled during active disease.

The chain links TRBV3-1 (or the pseudogene TRBV3-2) to TRBJ2-1, with TRBD2 identical over 9 bases. Germline V gene sequence: CDR1 LGHDT, CDR2 YNNKEL (reference sequence). The CDR3 runs to 16 residues. Germline trimming cut 3 bases from V and 8 bases from J; bases unmatched to any gene: 11. The DNA of the CDR3 is TGTGCCAGCAGCCAGCTAGAGCGGGGGGCCTGGGATGAGCAGTTCTTC. It encodes CASSQLERGAWDEQFF.

CDR3: CAISGPGGTEAFF. CDR3 nucleotides: TGTGCCATCAGTGGCCCCGGGGGCACTGAAGCTTTCTTT. The chain joins TRBV10-3 to TRBJ1-1; possibly TRBD1 for D (5 bases). The CDR3 loop spans 13 amino acids. Germline V gives CDR1 ENHRY, CDR2 SYGVKD. V dropped 4 bases and J dropped 4 bases, with 10 bases sitting between them.

The CDR3 bases are TGTGCCAGCAGCTTTGGGACTATCGGAGATACGCAGTATTTT. Its translation: CASSFGTIGDTQYF. The J gene is TRBJ2-3, the V gene TRBV11-2; the match to TRBD2 covers 7 bases. Trimming removed 3 bases from V and 5 bases from J; junction bases left unmatched: 5. Germline values: CDR1 SGHAT, CDR2 FQNNGV. The length of the CDR3 is 14 residues.

The V gene is TRBV11-2, the J gene TRBJ2-1, with 11 nucleotides matching TRBD1. V lost 4 bases to trimming and J lost 5 bases; unmatched junction nucleotides: 7. The CDR3 runs to 16 residues. CDR1 SGHAT and CDR2 FQNNGV come from the germline V gene. CDR3 DNA: TGTGCCAGCAGCTCCTTGGACAGGGGGCAGAACAATGAGCAGTTCTTC. Translated, it gives CASSSLDRGQNNEQFF.

The genes are TRBV5-1 and TRBJ2-1; D not certain. There are 14 residues in the CDR3. Trimming pared 0 bases from V and 0 bases from J, leaving 4 bases between. The germline V gene has CDR1 SGHRS and CDR2 YFSETQ. The CDR3 is CASSLALSYNEQFF. The DNA for the CDR3 is TGCGCCAGCAGCTTGGCCCTCTCCTACAATGAGCAGTTCTTC.

This clone has just a few counts. Written as DNA, the CDR3 is TGTGCCAGCAGTTTAACCCCAGGGCCCGGCTACCAGCCCCAGCATTTT. Its translation: CASSLTPGPGYQPQHF. This sequence joins TRBV27 and TRBJ1-5, with TRBD1 as a possible D gene (5 bases). Between the trimmed V and J ends, which lost 2 bases and 7 bases, there was a span of 18 bases. CDR1 and CDR2 (germline): MNHEY, SMNVEV (reference sequence). The CDR3 extends over 16 amino acids.

The rearrangement links TRBV27 to TRBJ1-6; possibly TRBD1 for D (6 bases). V was pared by 5 bases and J by 11 bases, with 25 bases between. This CDR3 has 17 amino acids. CDR1 is MNHEY and CDR2 is SMNVEV in the germline V gene (reference sequence). The CDR3 protein is CASSPLRTVIMKTPLHF. The CDR3 nucleotides read TGTGCCAGCAGTCCCCTTAGGACAGTAATTATGAAGACACCCCTCCACTTT.

This clone has a single count. The gene calls are TRBV5-1 and TRBJ2-2; D might be TRBD1 (5 bases). V lost 2 bases and J 6 bases, leaving 14 bases between the germline ends. The CDR3 totals 15 residues. From germline, CDR1 is SGHRS and CDR2 YFSETQ. CDR3 nucleotide sequence: TGCGCCAGCAGCTTAGTAGGGCAGGGTGCCGGGGAGCTGTTTTTT. Translated, it gives CASSLVGQGAGELFF.

This clone was detected a few times. The chain has TRBV10-3 and TRBJ2-7, with D possibly matching TRBD2 (5 bases). Per the germline V gene, CDR1 is ENHRY and CDR2 is SYGVKD. CDR3 size: 14 residues. The V and J ends lost 1 base and 7 bases respectively, with 14 bases between them. The CDR3 DNA reads as TGTGCCATCAGTGAGTTCGCAGGAGAGGGTGAGCAGTACTTC. The encoded protein is CAISEFAGEGEQYF.

The chain carries TRBV5-4 and TRBJ2-1; D is perhaps TRBD2 (6 bases). Trimming took off 4 bases at V and 6 bases at J, with 14 bases between the two ends. This CDR3 comprises 14 residues. Germline V gene lookup returns CDR1 SGHNT and CDR2 YYREEE (reference sequence). This CDR3 is CASSDQRALNEQFF. As DNA, the CDR3 is TGTGCCAGCAGCGACCAGCGGGCCCTCAATGAGCAGTTCTTC.

The chain employs TRBV5-1 and TRBJ2-7; TRBD2 might be the D (6 bases). V was cut by 1 base and J by 5 bases, with 19 bases left in between. The CDR3 covers 16 residues. Germline V gene lookup returns CDR1 SGHRS and CDR2 YFSETQ. The CDR3 spells CASSLSLGRGINEQYF. DNA for the CDR3: TGCGCCAGCAGCTTGTCCCTCGGGCGGGGCATAAACGAGCAGTACTTC. The complete variable domain, with remaining parts taken from reference TRBV5-1 and TRBJ2-7, reads KAGVTQTPRYLIKTRGQQVTLSCSPISGHRSVSWYQQTPGQGLQFLFEYFSETQRNKGNFPGRFSGRQFSNSRSEMNVSTLELGDSALYLCASSLSLGRGINEQYFGPGTRLTVT.

The chain carries TRBV28 and TRBJ1-1, with 9 bases that match TRBD1. Per the germline V gene, CDR1 is MDHEN and CDR2 is SYDVKM. The CDR3 loop spans 13 amino acids. Losses at the gene ends were 6 bases for V and 1 base for J; bases not matched to a gene: 0. As DNA, the CDR3 is TGTGCCAGCAGGGACAGGGGGAACACTGAAGCTTTCTTT. It yields the protein CASRDRGNTEAFF.

The V call is TRBV6-2 or TRBV6-3, the J call TRBJ1-2; the D is unclear. V lost 5 bases and J lost 10, with 17 bases in between. The CDR3 is made up of 13 amino acids. CDR1 MNHEY and CDR2 SVGEGT come from the germline V gene. The CDR3 loop is CASSPSSLRDYTF. In nucleotides, the CDR3 is TGTGCCAGCAGTCCGTCGAGTCTGAGGGACTACACCTTC.

The V gene is TRBV3-1 (or the pseudogene TRBV3-2), the J gene TRBJ1-1; perhaps TRBD1 as D (5 bases). The ends were cut back, 0 bases at V and 4 bases at J, with 12 bases in the middle. CDR1 LGHDT and CDR2 YNNKEL come from the germline V gene (reference sequence). This CDR3 comprises 15 residues. CDR3 loop: CASSQDGGLGTEAFF. In DNA form, the CDR3 reads TGTGCCAGCAGCCAAGATGGGGGGTTGGGCACTGAAGCTTTCTTT.

V and J are TRBV6-4 and TRBJ2-1; possible D gene TRBD2, 6 bases. Germline V CDR1 and CDR2: MRHNA, SNTAGT. Trimming shortened V by 7 bases and J by 8 bases, and 18 bases separated the two germline ends. The CDR3 contains 14 residues. The CDR3, as DNA: TGTGCCAGCACCCCGGGGGATAGTAGGGATGAGCAGTTCTTC. This codes for CASTPGDSRDEQFF.

This sequence joins TRBV12-3 or TRBV12-4 and TRBJ1-5; no clear D gene. Between the trimmed V and J ends, which lost 8 bases and 3 bases, there was a span of 11 bases. This CDR3 contains 13 residues. The CDR3 sequence: CASSSPPNQPQHF. The CDR3 DNA sequence: TGTGCCAGCTCCTCCCCCCCCAATCAGCCCCAGCATTTT.